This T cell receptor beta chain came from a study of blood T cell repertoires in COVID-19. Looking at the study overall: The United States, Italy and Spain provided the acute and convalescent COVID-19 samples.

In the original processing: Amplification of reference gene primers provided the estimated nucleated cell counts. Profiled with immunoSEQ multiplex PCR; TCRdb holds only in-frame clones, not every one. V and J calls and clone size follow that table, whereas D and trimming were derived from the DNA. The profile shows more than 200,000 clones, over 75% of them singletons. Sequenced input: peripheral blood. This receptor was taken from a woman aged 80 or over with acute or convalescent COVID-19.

CDR3 loop: CASSMRPFTDTQYF. In DNA, the CDR3 is TGTGCCAGTAGTATGAGGCCATTCACAGATACGCAGTATTTT. The chain couples TRBV19 to TRBJ2-3; D remains unclear. Trimming left V 3 bases short and J 2 bases short, with 9 bases between. Per germline, CDR1 LNHDA and CDR2 SQIVND (reference sequence). The CDR3 is 14 amino acids.